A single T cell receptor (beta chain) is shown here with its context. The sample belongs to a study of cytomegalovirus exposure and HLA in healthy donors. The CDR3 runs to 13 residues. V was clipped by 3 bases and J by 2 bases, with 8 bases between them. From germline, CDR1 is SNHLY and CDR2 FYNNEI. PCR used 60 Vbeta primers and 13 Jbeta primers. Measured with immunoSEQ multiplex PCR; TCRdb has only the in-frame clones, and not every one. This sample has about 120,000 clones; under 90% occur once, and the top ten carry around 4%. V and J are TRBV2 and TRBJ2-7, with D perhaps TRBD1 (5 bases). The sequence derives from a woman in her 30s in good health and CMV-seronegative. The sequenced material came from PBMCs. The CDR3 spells CASSEGRAYEQYF. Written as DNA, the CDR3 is TGTGCCAGCAGTGAGGGCAGGGCCTACGAGCAGTACTTC.